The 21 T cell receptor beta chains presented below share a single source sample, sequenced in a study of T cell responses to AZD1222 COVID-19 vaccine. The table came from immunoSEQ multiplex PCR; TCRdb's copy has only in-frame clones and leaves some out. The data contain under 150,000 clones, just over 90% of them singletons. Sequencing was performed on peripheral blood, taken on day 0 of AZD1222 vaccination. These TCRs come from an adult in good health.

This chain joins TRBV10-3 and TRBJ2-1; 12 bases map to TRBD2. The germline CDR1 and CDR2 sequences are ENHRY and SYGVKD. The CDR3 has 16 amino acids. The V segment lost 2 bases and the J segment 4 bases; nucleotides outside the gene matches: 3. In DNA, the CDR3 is TGTGCCATCAGTGAGGGGACTAGCGGGTATTACAATGAGCAGTTCTTC. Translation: CAISEGTSGYYNEQFF.

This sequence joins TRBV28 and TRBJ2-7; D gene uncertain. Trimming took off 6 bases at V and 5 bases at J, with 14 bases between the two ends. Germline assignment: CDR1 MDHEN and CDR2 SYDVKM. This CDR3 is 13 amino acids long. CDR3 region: CASSQTVVNEQYF. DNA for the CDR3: TGTGCCAGCAGCCAAACCGTCGTGAACGAGCAGTACTTC.

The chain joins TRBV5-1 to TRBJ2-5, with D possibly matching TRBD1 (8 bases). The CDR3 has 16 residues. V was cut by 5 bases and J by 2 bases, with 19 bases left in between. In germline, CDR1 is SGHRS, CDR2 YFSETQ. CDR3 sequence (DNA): TGCGCCAGCAGAAAAGGACAGGGAGCGGGACAAGAGACCCAGTACTTC. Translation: CASRKGQGAGQETQYF.

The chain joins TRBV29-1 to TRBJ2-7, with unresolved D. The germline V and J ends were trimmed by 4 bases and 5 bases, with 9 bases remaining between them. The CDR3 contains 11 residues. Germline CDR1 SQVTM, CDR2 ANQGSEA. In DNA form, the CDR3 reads TGCAGCGTTGGACTCCCCCACGAGCAGTACTTC. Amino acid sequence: CSVGLPHEQYF.

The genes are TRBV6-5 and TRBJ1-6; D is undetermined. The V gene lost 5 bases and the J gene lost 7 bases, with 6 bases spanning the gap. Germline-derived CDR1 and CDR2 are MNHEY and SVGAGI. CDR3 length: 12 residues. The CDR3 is CASSPGNSPLHF. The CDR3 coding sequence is TGTGCCAGCAGTCCGGGAAATTCACCCCTCCACTTT.

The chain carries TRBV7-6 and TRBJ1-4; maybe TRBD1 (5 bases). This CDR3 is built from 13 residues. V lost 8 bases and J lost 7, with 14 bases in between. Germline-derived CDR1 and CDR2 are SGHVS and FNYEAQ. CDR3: CASGPSGGEKLFF. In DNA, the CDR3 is TGTGCCAGCGGACCTTCGGGGGGTGAAAAACTGTTTTTT.

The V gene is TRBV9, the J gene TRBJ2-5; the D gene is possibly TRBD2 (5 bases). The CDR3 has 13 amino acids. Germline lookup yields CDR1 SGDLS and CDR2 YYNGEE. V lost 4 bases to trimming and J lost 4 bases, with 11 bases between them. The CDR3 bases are TGTGCCAGCAGCCCACTAGGAGGAGAGACCCAGTACTTC. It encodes CASSPLGGETQYF.

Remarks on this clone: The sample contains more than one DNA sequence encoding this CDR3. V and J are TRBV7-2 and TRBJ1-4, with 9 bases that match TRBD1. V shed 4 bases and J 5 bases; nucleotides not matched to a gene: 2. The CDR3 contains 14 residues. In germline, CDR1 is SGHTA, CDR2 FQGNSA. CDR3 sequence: CASSSDRGNEKLFF. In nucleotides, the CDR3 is TGTGCCAGCAGCTCCGACAGGGGGAATGAAAAACTGTTTTTT.

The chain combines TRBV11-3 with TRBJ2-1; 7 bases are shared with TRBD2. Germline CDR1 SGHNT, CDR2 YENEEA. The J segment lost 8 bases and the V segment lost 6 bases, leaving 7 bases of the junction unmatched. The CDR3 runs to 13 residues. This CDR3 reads CASRGPSGDEQFF. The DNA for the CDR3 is TGTGCCAGCAGGGGGCCTAGCGGCGATGAGCAGTTCTTC.

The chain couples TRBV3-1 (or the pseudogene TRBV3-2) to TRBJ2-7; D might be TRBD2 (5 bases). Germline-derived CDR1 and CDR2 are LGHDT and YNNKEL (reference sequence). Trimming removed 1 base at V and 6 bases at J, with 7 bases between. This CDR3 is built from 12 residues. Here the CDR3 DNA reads TGTGCCAGCAGCCAAGGAGGGCTCGAGCAGTACTTC. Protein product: CASSQGGLEQYF.

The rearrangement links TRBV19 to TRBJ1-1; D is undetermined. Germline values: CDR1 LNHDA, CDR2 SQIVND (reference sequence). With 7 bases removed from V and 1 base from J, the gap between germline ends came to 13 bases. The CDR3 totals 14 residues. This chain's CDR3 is CASTPGPANTEAFF. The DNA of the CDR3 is TGTGCCAGTACTCCAGGACCTGCGAACACTGAAGCTTTCTTT.

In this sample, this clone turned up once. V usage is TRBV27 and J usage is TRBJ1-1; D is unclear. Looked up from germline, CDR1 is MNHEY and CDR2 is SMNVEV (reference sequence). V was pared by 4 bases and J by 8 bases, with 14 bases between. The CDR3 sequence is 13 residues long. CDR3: CASSSYSYPEAFF. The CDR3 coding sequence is TGTGCCAGCAGTTCCTACAGCTATCCGGAAGCTTTCTTT.

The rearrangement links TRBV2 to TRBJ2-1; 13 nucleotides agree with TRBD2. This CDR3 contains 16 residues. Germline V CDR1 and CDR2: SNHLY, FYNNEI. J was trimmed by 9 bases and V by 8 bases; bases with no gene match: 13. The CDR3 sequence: CASGPWEGLAGSEQFF. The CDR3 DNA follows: TGTGCCAGCGGTCCTTGGGAGGGACTAGCGGGAAGTGAGCAGTTCTTC.

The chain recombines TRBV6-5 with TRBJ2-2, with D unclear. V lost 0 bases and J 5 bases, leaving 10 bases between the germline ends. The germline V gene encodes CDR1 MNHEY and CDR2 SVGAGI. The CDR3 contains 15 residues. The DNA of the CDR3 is TGTGCCAGCAGTTACTCGACAAAGGGTACCGGGGAGCTGTTTTTT. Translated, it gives CASSYSTKGTGELFF.

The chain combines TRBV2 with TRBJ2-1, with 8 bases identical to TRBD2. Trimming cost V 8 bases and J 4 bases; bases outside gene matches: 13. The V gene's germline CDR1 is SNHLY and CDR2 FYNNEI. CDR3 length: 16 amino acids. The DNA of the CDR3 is TGTGCCAGCGGGCCCCTAGTAGCGGGGAGTTACAATGAGCAGTTCTTC. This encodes CASGPLVAGSYNEQFF.

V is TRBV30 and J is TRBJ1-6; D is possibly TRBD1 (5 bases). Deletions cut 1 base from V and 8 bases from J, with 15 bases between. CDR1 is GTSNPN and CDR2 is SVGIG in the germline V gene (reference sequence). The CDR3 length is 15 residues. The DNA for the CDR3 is TGTGCCTGGAGTGCCCTCGGGACCTGGGATTCACCCCTCCACTTT. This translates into CAWSALGTWDSPLHF.

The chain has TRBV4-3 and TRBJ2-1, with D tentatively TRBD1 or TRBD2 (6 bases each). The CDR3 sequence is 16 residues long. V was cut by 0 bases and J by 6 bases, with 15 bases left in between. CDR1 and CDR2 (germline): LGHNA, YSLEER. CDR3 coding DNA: TGCGCCAGCAGCCAAGATAACCGGGGGCCCGTCAATGAGCAGTTCTTC. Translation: CASSQDNRGPVNEQFF.

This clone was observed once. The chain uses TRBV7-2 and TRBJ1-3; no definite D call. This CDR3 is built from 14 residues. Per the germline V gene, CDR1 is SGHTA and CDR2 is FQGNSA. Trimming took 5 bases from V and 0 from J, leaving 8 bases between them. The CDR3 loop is CASSQVISGNTIYF. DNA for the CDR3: TGTGCCAGCAGCCAGGTGATCTCTGGAAACACCATATATTTT.

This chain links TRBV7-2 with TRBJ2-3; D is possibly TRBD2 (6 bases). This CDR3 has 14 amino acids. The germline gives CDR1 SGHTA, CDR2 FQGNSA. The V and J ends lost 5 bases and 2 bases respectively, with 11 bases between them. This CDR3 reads CASSSSGNTDTQYF. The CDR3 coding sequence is TGTGCCAGCAGCAGTAGCGGAAACACAGATACGCAGTATTTT.

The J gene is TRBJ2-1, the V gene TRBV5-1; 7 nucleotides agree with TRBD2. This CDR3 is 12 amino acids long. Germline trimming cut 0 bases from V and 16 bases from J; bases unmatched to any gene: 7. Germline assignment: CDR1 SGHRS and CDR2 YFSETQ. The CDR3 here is CASSLVAGEIFF. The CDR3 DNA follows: TGCGCCAGCAGCTTGGTTGCGGGAGAAATCTTCTTC. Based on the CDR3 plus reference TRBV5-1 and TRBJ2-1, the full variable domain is KAGVTQTPRYLIKTRGQQVTLSCSPISGHRSVSWYQQTPGQGLQFLFEYFSETQRNKGNFPGRFSGRQFSNSRSEMNVSTLELGDSALYLCASSLVAGEIFFGPGTRLTVL.

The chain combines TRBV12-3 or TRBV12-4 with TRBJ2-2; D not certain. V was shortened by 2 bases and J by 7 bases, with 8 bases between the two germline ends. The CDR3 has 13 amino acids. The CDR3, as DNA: TGTGCCAGCAGTTTAAATCCGGGCGGGGAGCTGTTTTTT. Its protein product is CASSLNPGGELFF.